Below are 11 T cell receptor beta chains sequenced from a single sample in a study of blood T cell repertoires in COVID-19. The table came from immunoSEQ multiplex PCR; TCRdb's copy has only in-frame clones and leaves some out. The table records some 80,000 clones, 70% to 80% of them present only once. Sequencing was performed on peripheral blood. These receptors were obtained from a woman older than 75 with active or convalescent COVID-19.

V usage is TRBV11-2 and J usage is TRBJ2-1, with D perhaps TRBD1 (5 bases). This CDR3 spans 15 amino acids. Germline-derived CDR1 and CDR2 are SGHAT and FQNNGV. Trimming took 2 bases from V and 6 from J, leaving 14 bases between them. CDR3 DNA: TGTGCCAGCAGCTTAAGCCCCAGGACAAGCAATGAGCAGTTCTTC. Its protein is CASSLSPRTSNEQFF.

The V call is TRBV6-5, the J call TRBJ2-5; tentative D call: TRBD2 (5 bases). The CDR3 consists of 12 residues. CDR1 and CDR2 (germline): MNHEY, SVGAGI. The V gene lost 7 bases and the J gene lost 4 bases, with 10 bases spanning the gap. CDR3 loop: CASTGISETQYF. The CDR3 nucleotides read TGTGCCAGCACGGGGATATCAGAGACCCAGTACTTC.

The chain couples TRBV19 to TRBJ2-2, with 9 positions matching TRBD1. The germline CDR1 and CDR2 sequences are LNHDA and SQIVND (reference sequence). Trimming cost V 3 bases and J 0 bases; bases outside gene matches: 14. The CDR3 is 20 amino acids. CDR3: CASSIGLIVYRGPNTGELFF. The CDR3 DNA reads as TGTGCCAGTAGTATCGGCCTTATAGTTTACAGGGGGCCGAACACCGGGGAGCTGTTTTTT. The variable domain in full, with the rest retrieved from reference TRBV19 and TRBJ2-2, is DGGITQSPKYLFRKEGQNVTLSCEQNLNHDAMYWYRQDPGQGLRLIYYSQIVNDFQKGDIAEGYSVSREKKESFPLTVTSAQKNPTAFYLCASSIGLIVYRGPNTGELFFGEGSRLTVL.

This clone has a single count. J is TRBJ2-7 and V is TRBV5-1; maybe TRBD1 (6 bases). CDR1 SGHRS and CDR2 YFSETQ come from the germline V gene. The ends were cut back, 2 bases at V and 6 bases at J, with 9 bases in the middle. The CDR3 covers 12 residues. DNA for the CDR3: TGCGCCAGCAGCTTCCAGGGGAGCGAGCAGTACTTC. Its protein is CASSFQGSEQYF.

The V gene is TRBV28, the J gene TRBJ2-5, with a weak D call TRBD2 (5 bases). Trimming left V 8 bases short and J 5 bases short, with 12 bases between. Germline V gives CDR1 MDHEN, CDR2 SYDVKM. The CDR3 spans 12 residues. The CDR3 DNA is TGTGCCAGCTCCGCGGGTCCTGAGACCCAGTACTTC. Its translation: CASSAGPETQYF.

The J gene is TRBJ2-7, the V gene TRBV29-1; TRBD2 might be the D (6 bases). The CDR3 extends over 9 amino acids. From germline, CDR1 is SQVTM and CDR2 ANQGSEA. The V end lost 6 bases, the J end lost 12 bases, and 12 bases lay between the germline ends. CDR3 nucleotides: TGCAGCGTGACCCCCGGGGGGTACTTC. The encoded protein is CSVTPGGYF.

The chain is built from TRBV28 and TRBJ2-5, with 7 bases aligning to TRBD1. Germline assignment: CDR1 MDHEN and CDR2 SYDVKM. J gave up 5 bases and V 8 bases, and 11 bases lay outside the gene matches. The CDR3 has 14 amino acids. DNA for the CDR3: TGTGCCAGCGGCCTCCCGAACAGGGGTGAGACCCAGTACTTC. Protein sequence: CASGLPNRGETQYF.

The rearrangement joins TRBV23-1 to TRBJ2-4; possible D gene TRBD2, 7 bases. TRBV23-1 qualifies as an ORF whose function is uncertain. The CDR3 has 18 residues. The V end lost 4 bases, the J end lost 0 bases, and 19 bases lay between the germline ends. CDR3 in amino acids: CASSRPVGGALAKNIQYF. In DNA, the CDR3 is TGCGCCAGCAGTCGGCCTGTGGGGGGGGCTCTAGCCAAAAACATTCAGTACTTC.

This rearrangement joins TRBV7-2 to TRBJ1-6, with D perhaps TRBD1 (5 bases). The germline V gene has CDR1 SGHTA and CDR2 FQGNSA. Trimming stripped 5 bases from V and 6 bases from J, with 14 bases between. CDR3 length: 15 amino acids. The chain's CDR3 is CASSRGGVINSPLHF. The CDR3 DNA reads TGTGCCAGCAGCCGCGGGGGGGTAATTAATTCACCCCTCCACTTT.

This clone was seen a single time. The sample holds other DNA sequences that translate to the same CDR3. V gene TRBV5-1 combines with J gene TRBJ2-5; no firm D call. The CDR3 contains 12 residues. The V end lost 3 bases, the J end lost 2 bases, and 5 bases lay between the germline ends. The germline V gene has CDR1 SGHRS and CDR2 YFSETQ. The CDR3 sequence is CASSWAQETQYF. CDR3 nucleotide sequence: TGCGCCAGCAGCTGGGCTCAAGAGACCCAGTACTTC.

This clone showed up just a few times. V gene TRBV9 combines with J gene TRBJ2-2; 8 bases agree with TRBD1. With V trimmed by 5 bases and J by 4 bases, 13 bases remained unmatched. In germline, CDR1 is SGDLS, CDR2 YYNGEE. CDR3 length: 17 amino acids. The CDR3 DNA sequence: TGTGCCAGCAGTACCGGACAGGGTCCCGGGGGCACCGGGGAGCTGTTTTTT. Translating it yields CASSTGQGPGGTGELFF.